This TCR beta chain was profiled in a study of cytomegalovirus exposure and HLA in healthy donors. Per germline, CDR1 SGHDN and CDR2 FVKESK. V gave up 3 bases and J gave up 6 bases; unmatched junction bases: 7. CDR3 length: 17 residues. Sequenced by immunoSEQ multiplex PCR; TCRdb stores in-frame clones only, minus some. The data hold roughly 98,000 clones, with more than 75% observed a single time. What was sequenced was PBMCs. The receptor was isolated from a man aged 18 to 29 in good health and CMV-seropositive. This chain joins TRBV14 and TRBJ2-3; 15 bases fit TRBD2. The CDR3 loop is CASSQQRTSGRADTQYF. Here the CDR3 DNA reads TGTGCCAGCAGCCAGCAAAGGACTAGCGGGAGGGCGGATACGCAGTATTTT.